The clone carrying this T cell receptor beta chain was found many times. The antigen is undetermined. The source of the sample is a study of CD8 T cells in ankylosing spondylitis. The CDR3 length is 13 residues. From germline, CDR1 is SGHNT and CDR2 YYREEE (reference sequence). The V end was cut by 4 bases, the J end by 1 base, with 8 bases between. Findings and limits, study-wide: Within ankylosing spondylitis blood, a TCR beta motif made up of seven or eight highly homologous variants appeared to be characteristic. Significant enrichment of disease-linked clones was reportedly seen in matched ankylosing spondylitis synovial fluid.

Making use of molecular barcodes, quantitative 5'-RACE generated TCR beta libraries. From the 5' RACE reads, TCRdb called clonotypes with MiXCR, one entry per CDR3 protein. The sample holds approximately 40,000 distinct CDR3 sequences, around 6.2% seen once. Sequenced input: blood, either unsorted or a sorted T cell fraction (not recorded which). The genes are TRBV5-4 and TRBJ1-1, with D unresolved. This receptor was identified in a male donor with ankylosing spondylitis or in good health (not recorded which). The CDR3 protein is CASSHVRNTEAFF. The CDR3 DNA follows: TGTGCCAGCAGCCACGTAAGGAACACTGAAGCTTTCTTT.